The source of this TCR beta chain is a study of PD-1 blockade in mismatch repair-deficient tumors (dated by TCRdb to about 2017). Regarding the study in general: The trial enrolled some 82 consecutive patients with roughly 11 mismatch repair-deficient cancer types between 2013 and September 2016, all previously treated and progressing. Deep sequencing of TCR CDR3 regions was used to track tumor-associated T cell clones in peripheral blood of patients responding to PD-1 blockade. Results the study describes overall, beyond this receptor: Rapid expansion after pembrolizumab followed by contraction, generally before radiologic responses, was shown by tumor-resident clones, which were often undetectable in blood before treatment.

For each enrolled patient, mismatch repair deficiency was established using either polymerase chain reaction or immunohistochemistry. A few patients who responded to pembrolizumab therapy underwent TCR sequencing. In the phase II trial, pembrolizumab PD-1 blockade was tested prospectively in advanced mismatch repair-deficient cancers, no matter which tissue of origin the cancers came from. Serial peripheral blood T cell samples were collected before and at multiple times after starting PD-1 blockade. Blood sampling times were reported as weeks after the first pembrolizumab dose. The library was produced with the immunoSEQ multiplex PCR assay. TCRdb retrieved this table from immuneACCESS and kept in-frame rearrangements only. Not all clones are present; in checked studies, unresolved V genes account for under half, and no reason is known for the remainder. Within this sample are some 130,000 clones, with about 90% of them counted one time only. The leading ten clones occupy about 12% of the sample.

On this clone itself: It lacks a known antigen. Base quality data are lacking; no much larger clone is found one base away.

Trimming at the junction amounts to 4 bases on V and 2 bases on J, and the germline ends lie 12 bases apart. Via the germline V gene (reference sequence), CDR1 is SEHNR and CDR2 FQNEAQ. From its cysteine to its phenylalanine, the CDR3 spans 14 amino acids. The kept DNA is CDR3 alone, 42 bases in frame from the first base. The receptor was derived from an adult with mismatch repair-deficient cancer. Material: peripheral blood, obtained roughly 67 weeks after starting pembrolizumab. Rearrangement joined TRBV7-9 to TRBJ2-7, with the D segment identity uncertain. The CDR3 has the sequence CASSSALYPYEQYF. In nucleotides, the sequence is TGTGCCAGCAGCTCAGCCCTCTATCCCTACGAGCAGTACTTC.